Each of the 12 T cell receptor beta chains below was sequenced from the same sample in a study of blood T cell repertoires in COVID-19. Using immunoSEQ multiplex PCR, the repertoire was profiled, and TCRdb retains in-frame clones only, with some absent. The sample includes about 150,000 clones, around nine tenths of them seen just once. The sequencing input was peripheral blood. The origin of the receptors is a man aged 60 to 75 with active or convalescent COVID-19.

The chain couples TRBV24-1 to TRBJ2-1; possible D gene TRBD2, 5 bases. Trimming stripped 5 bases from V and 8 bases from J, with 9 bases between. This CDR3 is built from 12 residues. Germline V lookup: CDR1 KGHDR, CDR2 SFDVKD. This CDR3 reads CATSGTSYEQFF. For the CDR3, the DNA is TGTGCCACCAGTGGAACTAGTTATGAGCAGTTCTTC.

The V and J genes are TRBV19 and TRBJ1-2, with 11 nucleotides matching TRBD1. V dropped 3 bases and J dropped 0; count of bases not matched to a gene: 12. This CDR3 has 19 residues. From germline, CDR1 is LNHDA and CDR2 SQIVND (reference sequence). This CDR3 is CASSIRTGGGTKANYGYTF. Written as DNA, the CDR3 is TGTGCCAGTAGTATTCGGACAGGGGGCGGAACAAAGGCTAACTATGGCTACACCTTC.

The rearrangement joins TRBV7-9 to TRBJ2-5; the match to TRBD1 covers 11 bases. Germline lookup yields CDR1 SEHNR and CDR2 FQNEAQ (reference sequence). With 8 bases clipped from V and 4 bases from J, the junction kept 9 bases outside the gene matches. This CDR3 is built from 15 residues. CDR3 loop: CASVRGTGGLETQYF. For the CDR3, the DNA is TGTGCCAGCGTTAGGGGGACAGGGGGGTTAGAGACCCAGTACTTC.

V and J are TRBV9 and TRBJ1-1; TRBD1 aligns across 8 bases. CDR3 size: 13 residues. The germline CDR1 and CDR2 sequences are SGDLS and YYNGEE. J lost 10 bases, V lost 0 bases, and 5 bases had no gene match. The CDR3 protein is CASSVADRDGAFF. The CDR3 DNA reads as TGTGCCAGCAGCGTAGCGGACAGGGACGGAGCTTTCTTT.

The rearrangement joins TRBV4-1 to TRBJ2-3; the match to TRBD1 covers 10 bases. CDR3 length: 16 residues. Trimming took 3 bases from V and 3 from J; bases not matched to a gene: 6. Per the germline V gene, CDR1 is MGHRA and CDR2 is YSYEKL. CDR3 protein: CASSQRGDRGTDTQYF. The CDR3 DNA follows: TGCGCCAGCAGCCAGAGAGGGGACAGGGGTACAGATACGCAGTATTTT.

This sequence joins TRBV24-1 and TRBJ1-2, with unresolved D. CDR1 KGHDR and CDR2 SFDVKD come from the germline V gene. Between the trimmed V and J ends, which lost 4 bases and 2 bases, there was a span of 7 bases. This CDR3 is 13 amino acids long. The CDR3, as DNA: TGTGCCACCAGTGACTCAGTCAACTATGGCTACACCTTC. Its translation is CATSDSVNYGYTF.

CDR3: CASSSQGMNTEAFF. CDR3 DNA sequence: TGTGCCAGCAGTTCACAGGGTATGAACACTGAAGCTTTCTTT. The J gene is TRBJ1-1, the V gene TRBV28; perhaps TRBD1 as D (6 bases). V lost 4 bases and J 0 bases, leaving 9 bases between the germline ends. The CDR3 spans 14 residues. In germline, CDR1 is MDHEN, CDR2 SYDVKM.

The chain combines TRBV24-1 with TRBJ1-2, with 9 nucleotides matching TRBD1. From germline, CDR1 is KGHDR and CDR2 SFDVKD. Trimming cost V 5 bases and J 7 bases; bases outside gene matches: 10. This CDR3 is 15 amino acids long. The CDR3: CATSGSPGQGTGYTF. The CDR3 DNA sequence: TGTGCCACCAGTGGTTCACCGGGACAGGGAACTGGCTACACCTTC.

The CDR3 protein is CASTSRRGASNEKLFF. The CDR3 bases are TGTGCCAGCACCTCCCGGCGGGGGGCGTCTAATGAAAAACTGTTTTTT. This chain joins TRBV27 and TRBJ1-4; weak D call: TRBD1 (6 bases). Germline V gene lookup returns CDR1 MNHEY and CDR2 SMNVEV (reference sequence). The CDR3 has 16 residues. Trimming took 7 bases from V and 3 from J, leaving 18 bases between them.

CDR3 loop: CATGIGGVISEQYF. The CDR3 nucleotides are TGTGCCACAGGGATTGGGGGCGTGATCTCCGAGCAGTACTTC. V usage is TRBV10-3 and J usage is TRBJ2-7; a weak D match, TRBD1 (6 bases). With 10 bases removed from V and 6 bases from J, the gap between germline ends came to 22 bases. From germline, CDR1 is ENHRY and CDR2 SYGVKD. This CDR3 is 14 amino acids long.

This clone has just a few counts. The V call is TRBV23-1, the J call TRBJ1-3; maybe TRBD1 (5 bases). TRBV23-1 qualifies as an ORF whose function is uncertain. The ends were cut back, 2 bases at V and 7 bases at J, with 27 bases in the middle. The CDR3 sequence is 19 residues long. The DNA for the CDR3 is TGCGCCAGCAGTCAAAGAGGTGACAGATTTCTATTCTGTGGGAACACCATATATTTT. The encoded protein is CASSQRGDRFLFCGNTIYF.

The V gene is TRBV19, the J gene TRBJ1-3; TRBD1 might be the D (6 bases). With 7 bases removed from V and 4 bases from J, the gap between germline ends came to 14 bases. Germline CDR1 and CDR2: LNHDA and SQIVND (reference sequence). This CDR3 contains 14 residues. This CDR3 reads CASTTGLRGNTIYF. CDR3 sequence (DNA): TGTGCCAGTACGACAGGTCTGCGAGGAAACACCATATATTTT.